This is a list of T cell receptor beta chains from one sample in a study of monozygotic twins with inflammatory bowel disease. TCRdb re-called the 5' RACE reads and gives one entry per CDR3 protein, without DNA. The clone table shows around 400,000 distinct CDR3 sequences, with the ten largest holding around 2.4%. Sample: blood. The receptor source for this set is a human donor with ulcerative colitis or Crohn's disease, or a healthy co-twin of an affected twin (not recorded which). Each CDR3 is given with its conserved first and last residue.

>TRBV20-1|TRBJ2-5
CSALRGAGQETQYF
>TRBV12-3/TRBV12-4|TRBJ1-5
CASSFERNQPQHF
>TRBV4-3|TRBJ1-2
CASSQDRVMLSGYTF
>TRBV5-1|TRBJ2-5
CASSLQGRETQYF
>TRBV29-1|TRBJ1-1
CSVVGWGSWTEAFF
>TRBV7-9|TRBJ2-1
CASSLWTAEPYNEQFF
>TRBV5-1|TRBJ2-7
CASSLEGGGNEQYF
>TRBV27|TRBJ1-2
CASSSQGAADYGYTF
>TRBV28|TRBJ1-2
CASSLGTGRYSGYTF
>TRBV11-1|TRBJ2-4
CASSLGPGGLLAKNIQYF
>TRBV5-1|TRBJ1-1
CASRPSQGGTEAFF
>TRBV6-5|TRBJ2-7
CASSSRQGAANEQYF
>TRBV5-1|TRBJ2-1
CASSSAGTRGNEQFF
>TRBV28|TRBJ2-1
CASSLSGRVNYEQFF
>TRBV7-8|TRBJ1-1
CASSFPGGRRTEAFF
>TRBV21-1|TRBJ2-1
CASSKPRVLEQFF
>TRBV3-1|TRBJ2-1
CASSQERGSDRGVDNEQFF
>TRBV6-1|TRBJ2-7
CASSHPGPTSEQYF
>TRBV12-3/TRBV12-4|TRBJ1-5
CASSPPSSGGQPQHF
>TRBV2|TRBJ2-1
CALGTGGIIEQFF
>TRBV10-3|TRBJ2-5
CASGKSVQETQYF